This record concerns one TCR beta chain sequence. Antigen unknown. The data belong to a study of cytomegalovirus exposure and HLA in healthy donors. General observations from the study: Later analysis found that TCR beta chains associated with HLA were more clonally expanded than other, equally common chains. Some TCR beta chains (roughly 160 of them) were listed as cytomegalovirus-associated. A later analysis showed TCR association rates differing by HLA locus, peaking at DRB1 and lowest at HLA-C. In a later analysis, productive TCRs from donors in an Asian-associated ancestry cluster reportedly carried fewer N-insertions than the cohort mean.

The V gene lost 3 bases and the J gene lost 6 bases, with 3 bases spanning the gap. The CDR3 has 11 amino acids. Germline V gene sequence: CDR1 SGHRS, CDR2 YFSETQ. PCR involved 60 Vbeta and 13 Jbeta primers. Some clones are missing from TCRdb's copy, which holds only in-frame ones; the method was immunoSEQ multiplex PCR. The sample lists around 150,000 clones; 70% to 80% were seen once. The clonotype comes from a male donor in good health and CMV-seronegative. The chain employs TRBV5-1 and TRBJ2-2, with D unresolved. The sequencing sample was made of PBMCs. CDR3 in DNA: TGCGCCAGCAGCTGGCCCGGGGAGCTGTTTTTT. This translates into CASSWPGELFF.